This TCR beta chain was documented in a study of T cell changes during pregnancy in multiple sclerosis. Method: immunoSEQ multiplex PCR; TCRdb's copy keeps in-frame clones and lacks some. Of about 80,000 clones in the sample, around 89% were seen once. The CDR3 is made up of 17 amino acids. Germline V CDR1 and CDR2: LGHNA, YNFKEQ. The V and J ends lost 2 bases and 4 bases, in that order; junction bases with no gene match: 9. The receptor's source is a female donor with multiple sclerosis, enrolled in a pregnancy study. The J gene is TRBJ2-5, the V gene TRBV4-2, with TRBD2 matching 11 bases. This specimen consisted of peripheral blood, obtained before pregnancy. The DNA of the CDR3 is TGTGCCAGCAGCCAATTTTTAGCGGGGGGGGCCCGAGAGACCCAGTACTTC. Protein product: CASSQFLAGGARETQYF.